This TCR beta chain was found in a study of response to subunit inactivated influenza vaccine. Study-wide points: Authors suggested each seasonal flu vaccination may recruit only limited numbers of new T cells.

Note on this clonotype: What it binds is not known.

The V end lost 1 base, the J end lost 1 base, and 11 bases lay between the germline ends. Germline-derived CDR1 and CDR2 are SGHAT and FQNNGV. The CDR3 runs to 16 residues. Via MiXCR, TCRdb re-called the RT-PCR reads, giving one row per CDR3 protein. The sample lists 450,000 to 700,000 distinct CDR3 sequences, 12% to 15% occurring once. Material: PBMCs from blood, obtained about 12 days after vaccination. The receptor was isolated from a man in his fifties or sixties who received an inactivated influenza vaccine. The chain links TRBV11-2 to TRBJ2-1; no clear D gene. The CDR3 DNA reads TGTGCCAGCAGCTTAGCGGTTTTACCTTCCTACAATGAGCAGTTCTTC. Encoded protein: CASSLAVLPSYNEQFF.